The source of this T cell receptor (beta chain) is a study of blood T cell repertoires in COVID-19. The wider study: Whether acute or convalescent, the COVID-19 samples came from the United States, Italy and Spain. The analysed material was cDNA or gDNA that came from T cells, B-cell-depleted T cells, or PBMCs.

The CDR3 loop spans 13 amino acids. Germline values: CDR1 MNHNS, CDR2 SASEGT. The V gene lost 2 bases and the J gene lost 6 bases, with 10 bases spanning the gap. Original processing methods: Amplification of reference gene primers provided the estimated nucleated cell counts. TCRdb's copy holds only in-frame clones and misses some; the assay was immunoSEQ multiplex PCR. Clonal size and the V and J genes are those of that table, whereas D and trimming came from the DNA. The sample lists hundreds of thousands of clones, approximately 85% occurring once. The J gene is TRBJ1-1, the V gene TRBV6-1; tentatively, D is TRBD1 (5 bases). The source of this sequence is a human donor in a cohort sampled during active COVID-19. Sequenced input: peripheral blood. This chain's CDR3 is CASSESRAAEAFF. The CDR3 nucleotides read TGTGCCAGCAGTGAAAGCAGGGCAGCTGAAGCTTTCTTT.